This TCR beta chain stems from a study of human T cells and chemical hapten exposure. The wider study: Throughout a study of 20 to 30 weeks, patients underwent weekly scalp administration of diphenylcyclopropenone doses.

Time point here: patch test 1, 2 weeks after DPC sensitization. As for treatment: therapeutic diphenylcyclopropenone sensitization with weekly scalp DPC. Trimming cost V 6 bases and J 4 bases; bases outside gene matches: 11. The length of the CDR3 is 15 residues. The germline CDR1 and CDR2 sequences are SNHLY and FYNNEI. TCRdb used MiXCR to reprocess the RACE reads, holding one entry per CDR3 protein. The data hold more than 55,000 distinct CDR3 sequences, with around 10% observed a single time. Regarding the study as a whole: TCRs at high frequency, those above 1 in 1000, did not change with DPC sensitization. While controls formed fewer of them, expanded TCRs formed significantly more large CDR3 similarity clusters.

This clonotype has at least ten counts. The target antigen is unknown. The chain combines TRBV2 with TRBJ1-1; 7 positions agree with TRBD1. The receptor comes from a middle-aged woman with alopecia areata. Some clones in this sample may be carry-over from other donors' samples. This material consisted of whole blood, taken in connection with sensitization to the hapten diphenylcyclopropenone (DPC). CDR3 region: CASSPEGGGITEAFF. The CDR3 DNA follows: TGTGCCAGCAGCCCCGAGGGAGGGGGCATCACTGAAGCTTTCTTT.